This T cell receptor beta chain was found in a study of response to subunit inactivated influenza vaccine. Notes on the study in general: New T cells are recruited in small numbers by each seasonal influenza vaccination, according to the authors' suggestion.

Looked up from germline, CDR1 is KGHDR and CDR2 is SFDVKD. J lost 2 bases, V lost 4 bases, and 7 bases had no gene match. This CDR3 comprises 16 residues. TCRdb reprocessed the RT-PCR reads via MiXCR and lists one record per CDR3 protein. The profile covers roughly 790,000 distinct CDR3 sequences, with about 20% appearing a single time and about 9.4% taken by the ten largest. A remark on this clonotype: The antigen remains undetermined.

The sequence came from a man between 45 and 60 years old who received an inactivated influenza vaccine. Here the sequenced sample was PBMCs from blood, taken around 5 days after vaccination. This chain connects TRBV24-1 to TRBJ2-5, with TRBD1 matching over 9 bases. The CDR3 bases are TGTGCCACCAGTGACGGGACAGGGAGGAGGCAAGAGACCCAGTACTTC. Translating gives CATSDGTGRRQETQYF.